The 25 T cell receptor beta chains below all came from one sample that was sequenced in a study of CD8 T cell repertoires and HIV-1 epitope variants. The antigens of these receptors remain unknown. Sequenced by immunoSEQ multiplex PCR; TCRdb stores in-frame clones only, minus some. The sample has several thousand clones; roughly 65% are singletons. The sample taken for sequencing was cultured CD8+ T cells derived from PBMCs. These receptors were collected from a male donor with HIV.

The chain joins TRBV19 to TRBJ2-1; 7 nucleotides match TRBD2. Trimming at V came to 5 bases and at J to 3 bases, leaving 1 base not matched to a gene. This CDR3 comprises 13 residues. The V gene's germline CDR1 is LNHDA and CDR2 SQIVND (reference sequence). This chain's CDR3 is CASSLAGYNEQFF. CDR3 DNA: TGTGCCAGTAGTTTAGCGGGCTACAATGAGCAGTTCTTC. The complete variable domain, with remaining parts taken from reference TRBV19 and TRBJ2-1, reads DGGITQSPKYLFRKEGQNVTLSCEQNLNHDAMYWYRQDPGQGLRLIYYSQIVNDFQKGDIAEGYSVSREKKESFPLTVTSAQKNPTAFYLCASSLAGYNEQFFGPGTRLTVL.

DNA for the CDR3: TGCGCCAGCAGCGCACGACTAGCGGGAGGGGCCCCAGATACGCAGTATTTT. Protein sequence: CASSARLAGGAPDTQYF. The chain has TRBV5-1 and TRBJ2-3; 14 nucleotides match TRBD2. The CDR3 has 17 amino acids. Germline assignment: CDR1 SGHRS and CDR2 YFSETQ. The V segment lost 4 bases and the J segment 4 bases; nucleotides outside the gene matches: 8. Drawing the rest from reference TRBV5-1 and TRBJ2-3, the complete variable domain is KAGVTQTPRYLIKTRGQQVTLSCSPISGHRSVSWYQQTPGQGLQFLFEYFSETQRNKGNFPGRFSGRQFSNSRSEMNVSTLELGDSALYLCASSARLAGGAPDTQYFGPGTRLTVL.

The chain joins TRBV7-2 to TRBJ1-5, with no clear D. Trimming pared 1 base from V and 1 base from J, leaving 5 bases between. The CDR3 spans 14 residues. CDR1 and CDR2 (germline): SGHTA, FQGNSA. CDR3 sequence: CASSLELSNQPQHF. DNA for the CDR3: TGTGCCAGCAGCTTAGAGTTGAGCAATCAGCCCCAGCATTTT. Supplemented by reference TRBV7-2 and TRBJ1-5, the full variable domain reads GAGVSQSPSNKVTEKGKDVELRCDPISGHTALYWYRQSLGQGLEFLIYFQGNSAPDKSGLPSDRFSAERTGGSVSTLTIQRTQQEDSAVYLCASSLELSNQPQHFGDGTRLSIL.

The V gene is TRBV5-1, the J gene TRBJ2-2, with D perhaps given as TRBD1 or TRBD2 (6 bases each). There are 16 residues in the CDR3. CDR1 and CDR2 from the germline V gene are SGHRS and YFSETQ. Deletions cut 1 base from V and 3 bases from J, with 13 bases between. The CDR3 reads CASSLRVEGDTGELFF. The CDR3 coding sequence is TGCGCCAGCAGCTTGAGAGTGGAGGGGGACACCGGGGAGCTGTTTTTT.

The chain joins TRBV10-3 to TRBJ2-1, with D unresolved. The V end was cut by 6 bases, the J end by 0 bases, with 15 bases between. In germline, CDR1 is ENHRY, CDR2 SYGVKD. The CDR3 totals 16 residues. The CDR3 nucleotides are TGTGCCATCAGGACAAAGACTGATAGCTCCTACAATGAGCAGTTCTTC. It codes for CAIRTKTDSSYNEQFF.

This chain connects TRBV2 to TRBJ1-6; no reliable D call. The length of the CDR3 is 13 residues. Looked up from germline, CDR1 is SNHLY and CDR2 is FYNNEI. The V end was cut by 7 bases, the J end by 0 bases, with 4 bases between. The CDR3 DNA sequence: TGTGCCAGCAAAAGCTCCTATAATTCACCCCTCCACTTT. Its protein is CASKSSYNSPLHF.

The chain combines TRBV27 with TRBJ2-2; either TRBD1 or TRBD2 may supply D (5 bases each). The germline V gene encodes CDR1 MNHEY and CDR2 SMNVEV (reference sequence). This CDR3 is 17 amino acids long. The V and J ends lost 2 bases and 7 bases respectively, with 20 bases between them. The CDR3 nucleotides read TGTGCCAGCAGTTTAGGCCTCCCAGGGTATGGAGGCGGGGAGCTGTTTTTT. It codes for CASSLGLPGYGGGELFF.

The rearrangement uses TRBV7-9 and TRBJ1-1, with D uncertain. Germline assignment: CDR1 SEHNR and CDR2 FQNEAQ (reference sequence). The CDR3 length is 12 residues. V was shortened by 3 bases and J by 3 bases, with 5 bases between the two germline ends. CDR3 loop: CASSFGDTEAFF. CDR3 coding DNA: TGTGCCAGCAGCTTTGGTGACACTGAAGCTTTCTTT.

This clone has only a few counts. V is TRBV5-6 and J is TRBJ2-2; D may be TRBD1 (5 bases). The germline V gene has CDR1 SGHDT and CDR2 YYEEEE. The CDR3 is made up of 15 amino acids. V was pared by 4 bases and J by 0 bases, with 10 bases between. The CDR3 is CASSPGFANTGELFF. CDR3 sequence (DNA): TGTGCCAGCAGCCCAGGGTTCGCGAACACCGGGGAGCTGTTTTTT. The full variable domain, with the rest looked up from reference TRBV5-6 and TRBJ2-2, is DAGVTQSPTHLIKTRGQQVTLRCSPKSGHDTVSWYQQALGQGPQFIFQYYEEEERQRGNFPDRFSGHQFPNYSSELNVNALLLGDSALYLCASSPGFANTGELFFGEGSRLTVL.

The rearrangement joins TRBV10-3 to TRBJ2-2; 11 nucleotides agree with TRBD1. This CDR3 spans 15 amino acids. Trimming cost V 6 bases and J 7 bases; bases outside gene matches: 7. Per the germline V gene, CDR1 is ENHRY and CDR2 is SYGVKD. Written as DNA, the CDR3 is TGTGCCATCAGCCCGGACAGGGGGCTTGGCGGGGAGCTGTTTTTT. It codes for CAISPDRGLGGELFF.

The V call is TRBV4-3, the J call TRBJ1-1; no clear D. With 1 base removed from V and 3 bases from J, the gap between germline ends came to 15 bases. CDR3 length: 16 residues. The germline gives CDR1 LGHNA, CDR2 YSLEER. CDR3 protein: CASSQGSGGFYTEAFF. CDR3 DNA sequence: TGCGCCAGCAGCCAAGGGTCGGGTGGATTTTACACTGAAGCTTTCTTT.

The chain couples TRBV7-8 to TRBJ2-7; D may correspond to TRBD1 or TRBD2 (5 bases each). V lost 1 base, J lost 5 bases, and 9 bases lay in between. The CDR3 loop spans 13 amino acids. Germline V CDR1 and CDR2: SGHVS, FQNEAQ. In nucleotides, the CDR3 is TGTGCCAGCAGCTTAGGGGGGTTCGACGAGCAGTACTTC. Translation gives CASSLGGFDEQYF.

J is TRBJ2-7 and V is TRBV4-1, with D possibly being TRBD2 (6 bases). CDR3 length equals 16 residues. Germline V gives CDR1 MGHRA, CDR2 YSYEKL. V gave up 2 bases and J gave up 2 bases, with 16 bases separating them. DNA of the CDR3: TGCGCCAGCAGCCAACCCGGGACTGACGCGACCTACGAGCAGTACTTC. This encodes CASSQPGTDATYEQYF.

This clone has more than one count but fewer than ten. The chain joins TRBV7-8 to TRBJ2-1; weak D call: TRBD1 (6 bases). From germline, CDR1 is SGHVS and CDR2 FQNEAQ. The CDR3 spans 14 residues. With 5 bases removed from V and 6 bases from J, the gap between germline ends came to 14 bases. This chain's CDR3 is CASSRWDTPNEQFF. CDR3 bases: TGTGCCAGCAGCCGGTGGGACACCCCCAATGAGCAGTTCTTC.

This clone showed up just a few times. The rearrangement joins TRBV10-1 to TRBJ1-1; D remains ambiguous. Germline V gene sequence: CDR1 WNHNN, CDR2 SYGVQD (reference sequence). V gave up 7 bases and J gave up 4 bases, with 13 bases separating them. This CDR3 region has 13 residues. The CDR3 is CASNSKRATEAFF. For the CDR3, the DNA is TGCGCCAGCAATTCTAAACGGGCCACTGAAGCTTTCTTT.

The chain recombines TRBV27 with TRBJ2-5; possibly TRBD2 for D (6 bases). With 7 bases removed from V and 1 base from J, the gap between germline ends came to 10 bases. The length of the CDR3 is 13 residues. Germline V lookup: CDR1 MNHEY, CDR2 SMNVEV (reference sequence). CDR3 nucleotide sequence: TGTGCCAGCAAGGGAGGCCTCCAAGAGACCCAGTACTTC. Protein sequence: CASKGGLQETQYF.

CDR3 protein: CASSVEAGSSYNEQFF. The CDR3, as DNA: TGTGCCAGCAGCGTAGAAGCCGGTAGCTCCTACAATGAGCAGTTCTTC. The rearrangement uses TRBV9 and TRBJ2-1, with D hard to call. V shed 0 bases and J shed 0 bases, with 10 bases lying between them. CDR1 is SGDLS, CDR2 YYNGEE, per germline. The CDR3 consists of 16 residues. The entire variable domain, with the rest obtained from reference TRBV9 and TRBJ2-1, is as follows: DSGVTQTPKHLITATGQRVTLRCSPRSGDLSVYWYQQSLDQGLQFLIQYYNGEERAKGNILERFSAQQFPDLHSELNLSSLELGDSALYFCASSVEAGSSYNEQFFGPGTRLTVL.

The V gene is TRBV5-6, the J gene TRBJ2-7; no firm D call. The CDR3 has 14 amino acids. Between the trimmed V and J ends, which lost 5 bases and 2 bases, there was a span of 14 bases. The germline V gene encodes CDR1 SGHDT and CDR2 YYEEEE. The CDR3 DNA reads TGTGCCAGCAGTTCAGATGTCTCGGCCTACGAGCAGTACTTC. Its protein is CASSSDVSAYEQYF.

This sequence joins TRBV28 and TRBJ2-3; 7 positions agree with TRBD2. The CDR3 length is 16 residues. V gave up 1 base and J gave up 1 base; unmatched junction bases: 5. The germline gives CDR1 MDHEN, CDR2 SYDVKM. CDR3 region: CASSLFTLAGTDTQYF. The CDR3 nucleotides read TGTGCCAGCAGTTTATTTACCCTAGCGGGCACAGATACGCAGTATTTT. The full variable domain, with the rest looked up from reference TRBV28 and TRBJ2-3, is DVKVTQSSRYLVKRTGEKVFLECVQDMDHENMFWYRQDPGLGLRLIYFSYDVKMKEKGDIPEGYSVSREKKERFSLILESASTNQTSMYLCASSLFTLAGTDTQYFGPGTRLTVL.

The chain joins TRBV5-1 to TRBJ2-2; the D is unclear. The germline V gene encodes CDR1 SGHRS and CDR2 YFSETQ. V was trimmed by 2 bases and J by 9 bases, leaving 8 bases between them. The CDR3 totals 12 residues. The CDR3 DNA reads as TGCGCCAGCAGCTTAGTAGACCGGGAGCTGTTTTTT. Translation: CASSLVDRELFF.

The chain carries TRBV6-4 and TRBJ2-1, with a weak D call TRBD2 (5 bases). The CDR3 is 12 amino acids. V lost 6 bases and J 8 bases, leaving 11 bases between the germline ends. The germline gives CDR1 MRHNA, CDR2 SNTAGT. In nucleotides, the CDR3 is TGTGCCAGCAGACTAGAAGGTCATGAGCAGTTCTTC. This codes for CASRLEGHEQFF.

In its sample, this clone was seen a few times. The rearrangement uses TRBV5-4 and TRBJ1-6, with TRBD1 matching over 7 bases. CDR1 is SGHNT, CDR2 YYREEE, per germline (reference sequence). The CDR3 consists of 14 residues. The trim removed 0 bases at V and 11 bases at J, leaving 5 bases unmatched. The CDR3 loop reads CASSLGRGLTPLHF. Here the CDR3 DNA reads TGTGCCAGCAGCTTGGGGAGGGGGCTAACACCCCTCCACTTT.

This chain connects TRBV19 to TRBJ2-7; 10 positions agree with TRBD2. With 3 bases clipped from V and 4 bases from J, the junction kept 9 bases outside the gene matches. This CDR3 region has 16 residues. Germline loops: CDR1 LNHDA, CDR2 SQIVND (reference sequence). CDR3 nucleotide sequence: TGTGCCAGTAGTATCGACTTAACTAGCGGGGTATACGAGCAGTACTTC. Its protein product is CASSIDLTSGVYEQYF.

The chain joins TRBV7-3 to TRBJ2-2, with 8 bases matching TRBD1. The CDR3 runs 16 residues. The V gene's germline CDR1 is SGHTA and CDR2 FQGTGA. V gave up 6 bases and J gave up 5 bases; unmatched junction bases: 11. The CDR3 DNA sequence: TGTGCCAGCAGATCAGGAGCAGGGGGCGGAACCGGGGAGCTGTTTTTT. Residues: CASRSGAGGGTGELFF.

V usage is TRBV28 and J usage is TRBJ1-1; the D gene is possibly TRBD1 (6 bases). The CDR3 runs 16 residues. V was clipped by 5 bases and J by 6 bases, with 22 bases between them. Germline V gives CDR1 MDHEN, CDR2 SYDVKM. CDR3 nucleotide sequence: TGTGCCAGCAGTGCCTACAGGGAAGACCGCCGAGCTGAAGCTTTCTTT. It encodes CASSAYREDRRAEAFF. Together with reference TRBV28 and TRBJ1-1, the CDR3 gives the full variable domain: DVKVTQSSRYLVKRTGEKVFLECVQDMDHENMFWYRQDPGLGLRLIYFSYDVKMKEKGDIPEGYSVSREKKERFSLILESASTNQTSMYLCASSAYREDRRAEAFFGQGTRLTVV.